This T cell receptor beta chain was identified during a study of blood T cell repertoires in COVID-19. In the study overall: Cohort 3 donors were reported recovered after two negative PCRs, clearance, or symptom resolution. T cells, B-cell-depleted T cells, or PBMCs supplied cDNA or gDNA.

Participant reports of clinical history set cohort assignment. CDR1 and CDR2 (germline): SEHNR, FQNEAQ (reference sequence). J lost 0 bases, V lost 5 bases, and 2 bases had no gene match. This CDR3 has 15 residues. In the source study's methods: Amplification with reference gene primers provided the estimates of nucleated cell counts. Profiled with immunoSEQ multiplex PCR; TCRdb holds only in-frame clones, not every one. V and J calls and clone size are copied from that table; D and trimming were computed from the DNA. Seen here are fewer than 350,000 clones, roughly 91% observed once, and the top ten hold around 2%.

The genes are TRBV7-9 and TRBJ2-2, with TRBD2 identical over 8 bases. This receptor was taken from a woman aged 55 to 70 in a cohort exposed to, infected with or recovered from COVID-19 (not recorded which). Input material: PBMCs or T cells enriched from blood (not recorded which). CDR3 region: CASSKGLANTGELFF. The CDR3, as DNA: TGTGCCAGCAGCAAGGGACTAGCGAACACCGGGGAGCTGTTTTTT.